The clone carrying this T cell receptor (beta chain) was seen only a few times. The sample originates from a study of shared clonotypes between healthy human individuals. Assay used: immunoSEQ multiplex PCR; TCRdb lists only in-frame clones, some missing. The sample contains 200,000 to 250,000 clones, approximately 70% of which appear only once. Germline values: CDR1 SGHDN, CDR2 FVKESK. The V end lost 3 bases, the J end lost 7 bases, and 22 bases lay between the germline ends. The CDR3 sequence is 17 residues long. This TCR was sampled from a man between 25 and 39 years old in good health. The rearrangement links TRBV14 to TRBJ2-1, with a weak D call TRBD1 (5 bases). The sample comprised memory CD4+ T cells sorted from blood. As to subset: CD45RA-negative fraction. CDR3 sequence: CASSQAVARVWGNEQFF. As DNA, the CDR3 is TGTGCCAGCAGCCAGGCCGTCGCCAGGGTTTGGGGTAATGAGCAGTTCTTC.